This T cell receptor (beta chain) was captured by sequencing in a study of T cells in Graves' hyperthyroidism and ophthalmopathy. In the case of this clonotype: The CDR3 ends on some other residue instead of the conserved phenylalanine or tryptophan, so this is likely a read error.

The source material, RNA transcripts, was used to amplify TCR beta CDR3 regions. When the TCR CDR3 underwent first-round RT-PCR, the HTBI primer set was used. TCRdb called the multiplex PCR reads again in MiXCR, with one record for every CDR3 protein. The sample yields some 550,000 distinct CDR3 sequences, less than 25% seen once. The sequence came from a man in his late teens or twenties with Graves' hyperthyroidism. The sample was blood.

CDR3 nucleotide sequence: TGTGCCAGCAGTGGGTGGACAGCTGACACTGAAGCTTTCTCT. Translating gives CASSGWTADTEAFS. The chain combines TRBV2 with TRBJ1-1, with D possibly being TRBD1 (6 bases). Germline CDR1 and CDR2: SNHLY and FYNNEI. The V end was cut by 4 bases, the J end by 3 bases, with 12 bases between. The CDR3 extends over 14 amino acids.